A single sample is the source of the 11 T cell receptor beta chains below, sequenced in a study of CD8 T cells in Susac syndrome (dated by TCRdb to between 2018 and 2021). Receptor libraries were prepared by the immunoSEQ multiplex PCR assay. RNA was extracted using the RNeasy kit, and roughly 0.5 to 1 ug of the RNA was reverse transcribed with random hexamers. TCRdb handled the public reads itself, with Q25 trimming in fastp and clone calling in MiXCR, and kept productive beta chains. Each CDR3 protein appears once, grouped with its most common genes and DNA. The sample records about 190,000 distinct CDR3 sequences, 95% of which are singletons. Clones ranked in the top ten supply around 0.16% of the sample. The sample was CD8+ T cells from PBMCs. Receptors were obtained from a human donor with Susac syndrome.

The J gene is TRBJ2-5, the V gene TRBV5-6; TRBD1 or TRBD2 may be the D gene (5 bases each). Germline V gene data show CDR1 as SGHDT and CDR2 as YYEEEE. The length of the CDR3 is 15 residues. V lost 4 bases and J 2 bases, leaving 15 bases between the germline ends. CDR3 nucleotide sequence: TGTGCCAGCAGCGGGGTAGGGACGGCACAAGAGACCCAGTACTTC. Translation: CASSGVGTAQETQYF.

This chain joins TRBV5-1 and TRBJ1-5, with TRBD1 identical over 11 bases. CDR1 is SGHRS, CDR2 YFSETQ, per germline. This CDR3 comprises 15 residues. The V segment lost 5 bases and the J segment 2 bases; nucleotides outside the gene matches: 3. Here the CDR3 DNA reads TGCGCCAGCAGAGAGGGACAGGGGGGCAATCAGCCCCAGCATTTT. This encodes CASREGQGGNQPQHF. The full variable domain, its missing parts supplied by reference TRBV5-1 and TRBJ1-5, is KAGVTQTPRYLIKTRGQQVTLSCSPISGHRSVSWYQQTPGQGLQFLFEYFSETQRNKGNFPGRFSGRQFSNSRSEMNVSTLELGDSALYLCASREGQGGNQPQHFGDGTRLSIL.

The chain is built from TRBV6-6 and TRBJ2-1; the D gene is possibly TRBD1 (6 bases). The V end was cut by 6 bases, the J end by 4 bases, with 16 bases between. This CDR3 has 15 amino acids. Per the germline V gene, CDR1 is MNHNY and CDR2 is SVGAGI (reference sequence). The CDR3 nucleotides are TGTGCCAGCAGCCCCGGACAGACCAAATACAATGAGCAGTTCTTC. Translated: CASSPGQTKYNEQFF.

The V and J genes are TRBV9 and TRBJ1-5; perhaps TRBD1 as D (6 bases). Trimming removed 4 bases from V and 6 bases from J, with 14 bases in between. Germline V gives CDR1 SGDLS, CDR2 YYNGEE. The length of the CDR3 is 14 residues. The CDR3 DNA reads as TGTGCCAGCAGCATAGGGGGGACGGGTCAGCCCCAGCATTTT. Protein product: CASSIGGTGQPQHF.

The genes are TRBV7-3 and TRBJ1-2, with 11 bases matching TRBD1. CDR1 is SGHTA, CDR2 FQGTGA, per germline. This CDR3 is built from 15 residues. V dropped 0 bases and J dropped 7; count of bases not matched to a gene: 4. The CDR3 protein is CASSLTGQGEAGYTF. The CDR3 region has the DNA TGTGCCAGCAGCTTAACGGGACAGGGGGAGGCTGGCTACACCTTC.

The chain joins TRBV10-1 to TRBJ2-7, with D perhaps assigned TRBD1 or TRBD2 (5 bases each). The germline V and J ends were trimmed by 2 bases and 8 bases, with 7 bases remaining between them. Germline V lookup: CDR1 WNHNN, CDR2 SYGVQD (reference sequence). The CDR3 contains 11 residues. The CDR3: CASSEGDQQYF. As DNA, the CDR3 is TGCGCCAGCAGTGAGGGGGACCAGCAGTACTTC.

This clonotype was observed a single time. The chain joins TRBV2 to TRBJ1-2; tentatively, D is TRBD1 (5 bases). CDR1 and CDR2 from the germline V gene are SNHLY and FYNNEI. V lost 6 bases, J lost 2 bases, and 16 bases lay in between. The CDR3 covers 15 residues. The DNA of the CDR3 is TGTGCCAGCAGCGGAGCGGGGCGGGGGAACTATGGCTACACCTTC. As protein: CASSGAGRGNYGYTF. Drawing the rest from reference TRBV2 and TRBJ1-2, the complete variable domain is EPEVTQTPSHQVTQMGQEVILRCVPISNHLYFYWYRQILGQKVEFLVSFYNNEISEKSEIFDDQFSVERPDGSNFTLKIRSTKLEDSAMYFCASSGAGRGNYGYTFGSGTRLTVV.

The rearrangement joins TRBV12-3 or TRBV12-4 to TRBJ2-1; D remains unclear. V was cut by 3 bases and J by 9 bases, with 3 bases left in between. The CDR3 runs to 10 residues. The CDR3 sequence is CASSLSEQFF. The DNA for the CDR3 is TGTGCCAGCAGTTTGAGTGAGCAGTTCTTC.

The chain uses TRBV9 and TRBJ1-1; D gene uncertain. Looked up from germline, CDR1 is SGDLS and CDR2 is YYNGEE. Trimming cost V 4 bases and J 0 bases, with 13 bases left between them. The CDR3 runs 15 residues. CDR3 protein: CASSLQGKMNTEAFF. CDR3 DNA sequence: TGTGCCAGCAGCTTGCAAGGAAAAATGAACACTGAAGCTTTCTTT.

This rearrangement joins TRBV2 to TRBJ2-1, with 8 bases identical to TRBD2. CDR1 and CDR2 from the germline V gene are SNHLY and FYNNEI. This CDR3 is 14 amino acids long. V lost 8 bases, J lost 6 bases, and 9 bases stayed unmatched. CDR3 DNA: TGTGCCAGCTTTATTCGGGAGGGCTCCAATGAGCAGTTCTTC. Protein: CASFIREGSNEQFF.

The rearrangement joins TRBV20-1 to TRBJ2-3, with 10 positions matching TRBD2. With V trimmed by 1 base and J by 4 bases, 14 bases remained unmatched. The CDR3 sequence is 18 residues long. Germline CDR1 DFQATT, CDR2 SNEGSKA (reference sequence). In nucleotides, the CDR3 is TGCAGTGCTAGAGCATCGTATTCCCCACTAGCGGGGTCAGATACGCAGTATTTT. Amino acid sequence: CSARASYSPLAGSDTQYF.